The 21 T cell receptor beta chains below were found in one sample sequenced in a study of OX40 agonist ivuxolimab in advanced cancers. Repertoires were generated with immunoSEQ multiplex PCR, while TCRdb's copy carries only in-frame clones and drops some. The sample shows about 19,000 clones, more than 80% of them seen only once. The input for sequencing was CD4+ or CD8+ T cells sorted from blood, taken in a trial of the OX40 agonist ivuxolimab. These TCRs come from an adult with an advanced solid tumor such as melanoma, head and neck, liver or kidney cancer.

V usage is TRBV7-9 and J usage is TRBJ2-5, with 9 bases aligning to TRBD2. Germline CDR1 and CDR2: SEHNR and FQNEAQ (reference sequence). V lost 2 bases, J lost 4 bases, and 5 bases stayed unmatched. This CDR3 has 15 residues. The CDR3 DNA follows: TGTGCCAGCAGCTTATTAGCGGGAGTGGTAGAGACCCAGTACTTC. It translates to CASSLLAGVVETQYF.

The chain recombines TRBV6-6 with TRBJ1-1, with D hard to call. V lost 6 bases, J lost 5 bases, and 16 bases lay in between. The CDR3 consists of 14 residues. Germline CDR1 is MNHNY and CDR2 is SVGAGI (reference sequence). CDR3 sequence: CASSSNGRRTEAFF. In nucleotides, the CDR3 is TGTGCCAGCAGCTCAAACGGACGGAGGACTGAAGCTTTCTTT.

The CDR3 bases are TGCAGCGTTCTCTTGGCGGGGCAAAACAATGAGCAGTTCTTC. Translation: CSVLLAGQNNEQFF. The genes are TRBV29-1 and TRBJ2-1, with a possible D match to TRBD2 (6 bases). CDR1 is SQVTM, CDR2 ANQGSEA, per germline. The CDR3 totals 14 residues. Trimming removed 5 bases from V and 5 bases from J, with 16 bases in between.

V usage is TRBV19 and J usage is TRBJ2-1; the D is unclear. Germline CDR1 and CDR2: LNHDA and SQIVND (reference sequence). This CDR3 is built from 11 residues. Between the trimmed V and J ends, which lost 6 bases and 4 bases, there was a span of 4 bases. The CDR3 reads CASSRYNEQFF. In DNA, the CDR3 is TGTGCCAGTAGCCGATACAATGAGCAGTTCTTC.

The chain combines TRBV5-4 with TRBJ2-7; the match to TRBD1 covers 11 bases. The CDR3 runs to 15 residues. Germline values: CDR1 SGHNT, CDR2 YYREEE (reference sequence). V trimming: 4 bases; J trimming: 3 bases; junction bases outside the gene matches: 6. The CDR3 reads CASSPGQGAGYEQYF. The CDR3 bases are TGTGCCAGCAGCCCTGGACAGGGGGCGGGCTACGAGCAGTACTTC.

The CDR3 spells CASSQEETSGVNTGELFF. The CDR3 DNA sequence: TGCGCCAGCAGCCAAGAGGAAACTAGCGGGGTTAACACCGGGGAGCTGTTTTTT. The J gene is TRBJ2-2, the V gene TRBV4-1; 10 bases agree with TRBD2. V shed 0 bases, J shed 2 bases, and the junction held 6 bases outside the gene matches. The CDR3 consists of 18 residues. Germline V gene lookup returns CDR1 MGHRA and CDR2 YSYEKL.

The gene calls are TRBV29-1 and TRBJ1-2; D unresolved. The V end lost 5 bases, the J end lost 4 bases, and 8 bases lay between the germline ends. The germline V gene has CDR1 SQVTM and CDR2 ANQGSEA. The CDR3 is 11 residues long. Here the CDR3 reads CSVRYGYGYTF. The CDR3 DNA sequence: TGCAGCGTTCGTTACGGCTATGGCTACACCTTC.

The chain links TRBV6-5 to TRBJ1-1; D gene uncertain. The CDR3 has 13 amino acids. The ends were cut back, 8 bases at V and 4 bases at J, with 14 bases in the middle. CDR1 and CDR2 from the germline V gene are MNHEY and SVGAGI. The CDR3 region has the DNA TGTGCCAGCCGACCAGGTCCGAGCACTGAAGCTTTCTTT. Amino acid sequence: CASRPGPSTEAFF.

CDR3 in amino acids: CASSLDYASSDTQYF. In nucleotides, the CDR3 is TGTGCCAGCAGCTTAGATTACGCCAGTTCCGATACGCAGTATTTT. This chain connects TRBV11-2 to TRBJ2-3; the D is unclear. Germline CDR1 reads SGHAT; CDR2 reads FQNNGV. V lost 0 bases and J lost 6, with 13 bases in between. The CDR3 runs 15 residues.

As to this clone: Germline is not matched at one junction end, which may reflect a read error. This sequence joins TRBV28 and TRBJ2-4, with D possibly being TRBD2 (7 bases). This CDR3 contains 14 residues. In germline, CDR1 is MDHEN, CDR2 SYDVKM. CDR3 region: CASSPQGGGPRDEF. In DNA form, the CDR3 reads TGTGCCAGCAGCCCACAGGGAGGGGGGCCCAGGGATGAGTTC.

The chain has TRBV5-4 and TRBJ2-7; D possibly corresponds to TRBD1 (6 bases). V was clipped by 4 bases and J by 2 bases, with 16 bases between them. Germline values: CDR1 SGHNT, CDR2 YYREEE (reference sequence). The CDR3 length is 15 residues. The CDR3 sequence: CASSLGAGVPYEQYF. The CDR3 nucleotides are TGTGCCAGCAGCCTGGGGGCAGGAGTCCCCTACGAGCAGTACTTC. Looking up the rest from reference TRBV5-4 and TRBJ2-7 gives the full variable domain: ETGVTQSPTHLIKTRGQQVTLRCSSQSGHNTVSWYQQALGQGPQFIFQYYREEENGRGNFPPRFSGLQFPNYSSELNVNALELDDSALYLCASSLGAGVPYEQYFGPGTRLTVT.

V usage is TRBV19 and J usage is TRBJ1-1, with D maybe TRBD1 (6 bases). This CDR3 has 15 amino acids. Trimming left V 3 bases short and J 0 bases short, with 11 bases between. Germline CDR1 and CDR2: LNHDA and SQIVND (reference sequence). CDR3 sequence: CASSIRTDMNTEAFF. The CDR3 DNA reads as TGTGCCAGTAGTATTCGGACAGACATGAACACTGAAGCTTTCTTT. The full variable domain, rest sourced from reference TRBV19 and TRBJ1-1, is DGGITQSPKYLFRKEGQNVTLSCEQNLNHDAMYWYRQDPGQGLRLIYYSQIVNDFQKGDIAEGYSVSREKKESFPLTVTSAQKNPTAFYLCASSIRTDMNTEAFFGQGTRLTVV.

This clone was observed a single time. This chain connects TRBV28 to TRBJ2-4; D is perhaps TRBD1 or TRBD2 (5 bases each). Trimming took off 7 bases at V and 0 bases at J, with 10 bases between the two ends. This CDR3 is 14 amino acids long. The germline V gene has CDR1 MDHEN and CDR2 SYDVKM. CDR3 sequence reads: CASKRTPAKNIQYF. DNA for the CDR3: TGTGCCAGCAAGCGGACACCAGCCAAAAACATTCAGTACTTC.

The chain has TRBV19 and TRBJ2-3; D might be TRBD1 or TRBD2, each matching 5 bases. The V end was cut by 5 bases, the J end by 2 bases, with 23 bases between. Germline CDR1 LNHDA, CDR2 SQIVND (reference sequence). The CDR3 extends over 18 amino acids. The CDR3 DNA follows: TGTGCCAGTAGTCCCCGCAAGGGACGAAGGCACCACACAGATACGCAGTATTTT. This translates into CASSPRKGRRHHTDTQYF.

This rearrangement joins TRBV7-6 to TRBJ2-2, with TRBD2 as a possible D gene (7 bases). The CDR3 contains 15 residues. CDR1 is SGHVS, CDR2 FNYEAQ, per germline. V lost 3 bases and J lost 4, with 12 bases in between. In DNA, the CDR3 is TGTGCCAGCAGCTTTGGGGGCGGGGGCACCGGGGAGCTGTTTTTT. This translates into CASSFGGGGTGELFF.

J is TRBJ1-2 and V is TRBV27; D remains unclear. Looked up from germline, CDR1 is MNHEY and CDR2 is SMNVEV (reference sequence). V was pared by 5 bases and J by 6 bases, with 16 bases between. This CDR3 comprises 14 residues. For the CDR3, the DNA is TGTGCCAGCAGTCCCCTTGGACGCTTTAATGGCTACACCTTC. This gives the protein CASSPLGRFNGYTF.

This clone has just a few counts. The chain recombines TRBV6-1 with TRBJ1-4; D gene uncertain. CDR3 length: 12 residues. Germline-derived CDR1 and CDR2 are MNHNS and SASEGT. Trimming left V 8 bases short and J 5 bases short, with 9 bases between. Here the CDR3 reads CASRGLNEKLFF. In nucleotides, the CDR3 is TGTGCCAGCCGAGGCCTAAATGAAAAACTGTTTTTT.

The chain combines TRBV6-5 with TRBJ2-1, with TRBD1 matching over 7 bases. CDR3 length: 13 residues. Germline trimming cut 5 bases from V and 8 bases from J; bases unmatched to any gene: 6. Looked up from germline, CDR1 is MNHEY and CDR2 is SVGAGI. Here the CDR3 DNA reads TGTGCCAGCAGTGCACAGGGGTGGCATGAGCAGTTCTTC. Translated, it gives CASSAQGWHEQFF.

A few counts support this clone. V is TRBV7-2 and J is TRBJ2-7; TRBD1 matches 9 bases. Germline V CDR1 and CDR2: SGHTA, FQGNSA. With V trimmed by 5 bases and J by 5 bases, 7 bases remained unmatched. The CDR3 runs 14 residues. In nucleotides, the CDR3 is TGTGCCAGCAGCGCCGGGACAGGGCTGGACGAGCAGTACTTC. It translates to CASSAGTGLDEQYF.

The CDR3 here is CASSLGPGVAGNTIYF. In nucleotides, the CDR3 is TGTGCCAGCAGTTTAGGGCCAGGGGTGGCTGGAAACACCATATATTTT. The V call is TRBV27, the J call TRBJ1-3; tentative D call: TRBD1 (6 bases). Per germline, CDR1 MNHEY and CDR2 SMNVEV (reference sequence). The CDR3 sequence is 16 residues long. Trimming stripped 2 bases from V and 2 bases from J, with 13 bases between.

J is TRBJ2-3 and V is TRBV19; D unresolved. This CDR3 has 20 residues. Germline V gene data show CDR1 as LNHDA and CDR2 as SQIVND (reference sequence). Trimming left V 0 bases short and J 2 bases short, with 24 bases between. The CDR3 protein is CASSIDPERASQEFTDTQYF. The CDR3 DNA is TGTGCCAGTAGTATAGACCCGGAAAGGGCGAGCCAGGAATTCACAGATACGCAGTATTTT. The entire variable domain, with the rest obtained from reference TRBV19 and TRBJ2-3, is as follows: DGGITQSPKYLFRKEGQNVTLSCEQNLNHDAMYWYRQDPGQGLRLIYYSQIVNDFQKGDIAEGYSVSREKKESFPLTVTSAQKNPTAFYLCASSIDPERASQEFTDTQYFGPGTRLTVL.